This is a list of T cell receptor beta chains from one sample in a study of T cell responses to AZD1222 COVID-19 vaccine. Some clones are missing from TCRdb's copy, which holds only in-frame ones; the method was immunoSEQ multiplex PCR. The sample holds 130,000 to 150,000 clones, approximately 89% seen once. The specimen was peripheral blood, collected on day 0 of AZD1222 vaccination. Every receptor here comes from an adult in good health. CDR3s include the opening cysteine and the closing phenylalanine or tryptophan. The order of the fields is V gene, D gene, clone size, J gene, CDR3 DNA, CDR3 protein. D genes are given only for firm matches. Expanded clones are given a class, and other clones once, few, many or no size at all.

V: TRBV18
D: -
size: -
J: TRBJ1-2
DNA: TGTGCCAGCTCACCGTCGGAGGGACGGAATGGCTACACCTTC
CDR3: CASSPSEGRNGYTF

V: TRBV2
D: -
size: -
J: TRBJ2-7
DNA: TGTGCCAGCAGTGACGGTCCAGGAGGATTCTACGAGCAGTACTTC
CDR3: CASSDGPGGFYEQYF

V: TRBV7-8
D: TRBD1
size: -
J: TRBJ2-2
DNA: TGTGCCAGCAGCTTGGACAGGTTCCTCACCGGGGAGCTGTTTTTT
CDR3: CASSLDRFLTGELFF

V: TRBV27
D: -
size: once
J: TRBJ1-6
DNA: TGTGCCAGCAGCTGGACACTAAATTCACCCCTCCACTTT
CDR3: CASSWTLNSPLHF

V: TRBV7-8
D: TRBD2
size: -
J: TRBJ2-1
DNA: TGTGCCAGCAGCTGGCCCAAGCGGGGGCCCTACAATGAGCAGTTCTTC
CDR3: CASSWPKRGPYNEQFF

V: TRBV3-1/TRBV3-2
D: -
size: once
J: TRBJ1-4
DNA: TGTGCCAGCAGCCATTGGGGGAGGGAGAATGAAAAACTGTTTTTT
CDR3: CASSHWGRENEKLFF

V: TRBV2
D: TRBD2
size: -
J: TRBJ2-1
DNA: TGTGCCAGCAGACGACTAGCGGGGGGTTACAATGAGCAGTTCTTC
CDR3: CASRRLAGGYNEQFF

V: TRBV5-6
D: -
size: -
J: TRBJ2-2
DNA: TGTGCCAGCAGCCCTCCCTTGGGGCAGGCTTTCGGCGGGGAGCTGTTTTTT
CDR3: CASSPPLGQAFGGELFF

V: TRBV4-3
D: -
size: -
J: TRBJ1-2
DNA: TGCGCCAGCAGCCAGGGGCAGACTCCACCCGGGAATTATGGCTACACCTTC
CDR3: CASSQGQTPPGNYGYTF

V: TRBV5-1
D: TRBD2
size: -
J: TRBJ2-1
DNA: TGCGCCAGCAGGGCGGGACTAGCGGAGGCCAATGAGCAGTTCTTC
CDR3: CASRAGLAEANEQFF

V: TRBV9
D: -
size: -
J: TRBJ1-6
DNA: TGTGCCAGCAGCGTAGCCGGAGGAAATTCACCCCTCCACTTT
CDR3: CASSVAGGNSPLHF

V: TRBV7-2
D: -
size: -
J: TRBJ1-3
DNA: TGTGCCAGCAGCTACGGCGGGACACTGGGAGGAAACACCATATATTTT
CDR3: CASSYGGTLGGNTIYF

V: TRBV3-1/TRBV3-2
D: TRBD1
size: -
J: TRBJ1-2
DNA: TGTGCCAGCAGCCAAGACCCCTTCAGGGGGCAGGGGATCACTAACTATGGCTACACCTTC
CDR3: CASSQDPFRGQGITNYGYTF

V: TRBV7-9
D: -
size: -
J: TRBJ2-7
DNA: TGTGCCAGCAGCTTAATCAGGGCCTACGAGCAGTACTTC
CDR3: CASSLIRAYEQYF

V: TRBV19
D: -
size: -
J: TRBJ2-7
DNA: TGTGCCAGTAGTATTTTACTGCAACCCCCTAAGGAGCAGTACTTC
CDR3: CASSILLQPPKEQYF

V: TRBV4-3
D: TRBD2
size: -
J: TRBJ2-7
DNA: TGCGCCAGCAGCCTAATTAGCGGGGGGACCCGGGACGAGCAGTACTTC
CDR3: CASSLISGGTRDEQYF

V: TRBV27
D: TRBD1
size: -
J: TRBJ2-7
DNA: TGTGCCAGCAGACCGGGACAGGGGGCGGAGGAGCAGTACTTC
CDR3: CASRPGQGAEEQYF

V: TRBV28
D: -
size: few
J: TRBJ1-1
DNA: TGTGCCAGCAGTTATTCGATACTCTGGGGAGTAACTGAAGCTTTCTTT
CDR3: CASSYSILWGVTEAFF

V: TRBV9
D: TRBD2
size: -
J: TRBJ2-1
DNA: TGTGCCAGCAGCGTAGGAGCGGGGGCATACAATGAGCAGTTCTTC
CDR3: CASSVGAGAYNEQFF

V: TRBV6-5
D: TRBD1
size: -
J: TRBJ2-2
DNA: TGTGCCAGCAGACCCACAGGGGACGGGGAGCTGTTTTTT
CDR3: CASRPTGDGELFF

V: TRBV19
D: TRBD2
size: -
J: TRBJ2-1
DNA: TGTGCCAGCACTCCGAGGACTAGCGGGGGGGCAGCCTACAATGAGCAGTTCTTC
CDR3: CASTPRTSGGAAYNEQFF

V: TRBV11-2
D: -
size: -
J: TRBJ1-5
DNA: TGTGCCAGCAGCGTGGGGAGGGCTAGCAATCAGCCCCAGCATTTT
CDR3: CASSVGRASNQPQHF

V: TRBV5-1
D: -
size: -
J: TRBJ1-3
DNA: TGCGCCAGCAGCTCAGGTGCTTCTGGAAACACCATATATTTT
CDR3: CASSSGASGNTIYF

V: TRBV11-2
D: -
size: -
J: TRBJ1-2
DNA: TGTGCCAGCAGCCGGGGCCAGATGTCTCGCTACGGCTACACCTTC
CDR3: CASSRGQMSRYGYTF

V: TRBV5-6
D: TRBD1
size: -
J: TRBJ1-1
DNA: TGTGCCAGCAGCTCGCTAACAGGGGGCACTGAAGCTTTCTTT
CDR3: CASSSLTGGTEAFF

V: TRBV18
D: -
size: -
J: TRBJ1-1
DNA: TGTGCCAGCTCACTAGGGGGTGGTGAAGCTTTCTTT
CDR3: CASSLGGGEAFF

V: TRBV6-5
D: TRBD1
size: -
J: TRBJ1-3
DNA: TGTGCCAGCAGTTACACGACAGGGGGGAATTGGGCCATATATTTT
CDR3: CASSYTTGGNWAIYF

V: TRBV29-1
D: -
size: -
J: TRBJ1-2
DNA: TGCAGCGTTGGTGGGGGTTTGGGCTATGGCTACACCTTC
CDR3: CSVGGGLGYGYTF